One and the same sample provided the 8 T cell receptor beta chains below, sequenced in a study of shared clonotypes between healthy human individuals. Here immunoSEQ multiplex PCR was the method, and the copy in TCRdb shows in-frame clones only, minus some. Of just over 2,000,000 clones listed, over 85% are singletons. Sequenced sample: naive CD4+ T cells sorted from blood. The subset here: CD45RA+ positively selected. The receptors were sampled from a man aged 18 to 30 in good health.

This clone was counted once. The chain joins TRBV10-3 to TRBJ2-3; D is unresolved. The germline CDR1 and CDR2 sequences are ENHRY and SYGVKD. V was cut by 3 bases and J by 8 bases, with 9 bases left in between. The CDR3 is made up of 12 amino acids. CDR3 amino acids: CAISEPPATQYF. In DNA, the CDR3 is TGTGCCATCAGTGAACCCCCGGCTACGCAGTATTTT.

The V and J genes are TRBV5-1 and TRBJ2-7; D perhaps matches TRBD2 (6 bases). The V end was cut by 3 bases, the J end by 0 bases, with 13 bases between. This CDR3 region has 15 residues. Germline assignment: CDR1 SGHRS and CDR2 YFSETQ. Here the CDR3 reads CASSSRGIISYEQYF. The DNA for the CDR3 is TGCGCCAGCAGCTCGCGCGGGATCATCTCCTACGAGCAGTACTTC.

As for this clone: Other DNA sequences in this specimen translate into the identical CDR3. The V and J genes are TRBV7-2 and TRBJ2-3, with 7 bases matching TRBD1. The length of the CDR3 is 14 residues. The V gene end was trimmed by 4 bases and the J gene end by 1 base; junction bases not matched to a gene: 2. Germline CDR1 SGHTA, CDR2 FQGNSA. The CDR3 spells CASSWTGGTDTQYF. The CDR3 DNA follows: TGTGCCAGCAGCTGGACAGGAGGCACAGATACGCAGTATTTT.

The chain is built from TRBV19 and TRBJ1-5; 8 positions agree with TRBD1. J gave up 5 bases and V 3 bases, and 6 bases lay outside the gene matches. This CDR3 spans 15 amino acids. Germline-derived CDR1 and CDR2 are LNHDA and SQIVND (reference sequence). This CDR3 reads CASSILDRDDQPQHF. The CDR3 DNA reads as TGTGCCAGTAGTATTTTGGACAGGGACGATCAGCCCCAGCATTTT.

A word on this clone: At the DNA level, this CDR3 is encoded by other sequences in the same sample as well. V and J are TRBV7-9 and TRBJ1-1; possibly TRBD1 for D (6 bases). Germline V gene lookup returns CDR1 SEHNR and CDR2 FQNEAQ (reference sequence). CDR3 length: 14 residues. Trimming shortened V by 5 bases and J by 1 base, and 11 bases separated the two germline ends. The CDR3 sequence: CASSPEQGNTEAFF. In nucleotides, the CDR3 is TGTGCCAGCAGCCCAGAACAGGGGAACACTGAAGCTTTCTTT.

In nucleotides, the CDR3 is TGTGCCATCAGTTGGACTAGCGGGGGCTCTAACATTCAGTACTTC. Translating it yields CAISWTSGGSNIQYF. V gene TRBV10-3 combines with J gene TRBJ2-4, with 13 bases fitting TRBD2. CDR3 length equals 15 residues. CDR1 and CDR2 (germline): ENHRY, SYGVKD. The ends lost 5 bases at V and 7 bases at J; junction bases unmatched: 5.

The chain joins TRBV6-5 to TRBJ2-3, with TRBD1 as a possible D gene (6 bases). Germline loops: CDR1 MNHEY, CDR2 SVGAGI. V was cut by 6 bases and J by 2 bases, with 12 bases left in between. The CDR3 contains 14 residues. The CDR3 region is CASRRQVNTDTQYF. The CDR3 bases are TGTGCCAGCAGGCGACAGGTGAACACAGATACGCAGTATTTT.

Concerning this clone: This CDR3 is also generated by other DNA sequences in the sample. The V call is TRBV7-2, the J call TRBJ2-3; TRBD2 matches at 9 bases. The J segment lost 1 base and the V segment lost 1 base, leaving 3 bases of the junction unmatched. This CDR3 spans 16 amino acids. Germline-derived CDR1 and CDR2 are SGHTA and FQGNSA. The chain's CDR3 is CASSLVAGAGTDTQYF. CDR3 sequence (DNA): TGTGCCAGCAGCTTAGTAGCGGGAGCTGGCACAGATACGCAGTATTTT.